One TCR beta chain is described in this entry. What this receptor recognizes is not known. Base qualities are not provided; no much larger clone lies one nucleotide away. Participants in the prospective study were enrolled through a virtual design, were aged roughly 18 to 100 years, and lived in roughly 26 United States geographic areas. In the prospective study, cohorts were assigned on the basis of participant-reported clinical history obtained from a screening survey and a study questionnaire. Recovered participants in ImmuneRACE Cohort 3 were defined by two consecutive negative NP/OP PCR tests, clearance by a healthcare professional, or resolution of symptoms. Each participant in the prospective study had whole blood, serum and a nasopharyngeal or oropharyngeal swab collected by mobile phlebotomists. Over a roughly two-month period, participants in the prospective study had the option of providing additional blood draws and questionnaires. Before DNA extraction, blood samples from the prospective study were shipped at room temperature or frozen.

The immunoSEQ Assay, a bias-controlled multiplex PCR, was used to amplify TCRbeta CDR3 regions from genomic DNA. In the source study's methods: The number of nucleated cells in each sample was estimated from the amplification of reference gene primers within the assay. To quantify the absolute abundance of each unique TCRbeta CDR3 rearrangement, sequence reads were collapsed and filtered. For each sample, productive Simpson clonality was calculated by taking the square root of Simpson's diversity index across productive rearrangements. Imported from immuneACCESS, the table was reduced by TCRdb to in-frame sequences with V and J called. These copies leave out some clones; in studies compared against another copy, an unresolved V gene accounts for under half, and the cause of the remainder is not known. V and J calls and clone size are as listed in that table; D and trimming were resolved from the DNA. A total of 250,000 to 400,000 clones appear in this sample, about nine tenths of them only once. The top ten clonotypes cover roughly 5.2% of the sample.

The entry originates in a study of blood T cell repertoires in COVID-19 (dated by TCRdb to the early 2020s). Some background on the complete study: Samples from collaborators originated in the United States, Italy and Spain and spanned both the acute and convalescent phases of COVID-19. The samples were drawn from the first 160 participants of the ongoing ImmuneRACE study and from roughly 1,300 subjects provided by 6 global collaborators. The dataset comprised deeply sampled blood TCRbeta repertoires from subjects exposed to, actively infected with, or recovered from COVID-19. Where HLA class I and class II types were available, the types were taken from metadata supplied by the sample provider, not from assay-based typing. The sample metadata nearly always contained a de-identified subject ID, COVID-19 status, age in years and sex. The material from the prospective study consisted of cDNA or gDNA derived from T cells, B-cell-depleted T cells, or PBMCs. A freely available public database, intended as a resource for researchers studying the immune response to SARS-CoV-2, is where the repertoires were released.

Beyond this particular receptor, the publication reports: How much clinical and demographic metadata was included differed by source and by participant, and the metadata was provided uncurated.

Sequenced input: PBMCs or T cells enriched from blood (not recorded which). This clonotype was obtained from a man aged 60 to 69 who had recovered from COVID-19.

This receptor has the CDR3 CASSTRTGMYNEQFF. The nucleotide sequence is given as TGTGCCAGCAGTACTCGGACAGGGATGTACAATGAGCAGTTCTTC. The sequence links TRBV6-5 to TRBJ2-1; the central 8 bases match TRBD1. From the cysteine up to the phenylalanine, the CDR3 has a length of 15 residues. Only the CDR3 region is kept as DNA, spanning 45 bases read in frame from base 1. V ends up 5 bases short and J 4 bases short, with an unmatched junction base count of 7. The CDR1 and CDR2 encoded by the germline V gene are MNHEY and SVGAGI.